This T cell receptor (beta chain) emerged from a study of shared clonotypes between healthy human individuals. Overall study: A couple of women and a few men aged 18 to 49 served as donors.

Comments on this clone: Its target is not known.

Trimming left V 3 bases short and J 1 base short, with 18 bases between. The V gene's germline CDR1 is MGHRA and CDR2 YSYEKL. This CDR3 comprises 17 residues. Regarding the study as a whole: Depth was large, yet rarefaction showed that sorted-subset sequencing was incomplete. Approximately 5% was the fraction of naive CD4 clonotypes found shared across a handful of donors. A small donor pool kept down the genetic and exposure-history diversity that was represented.

The data were produced by immunoSEQ multiplex PCR, yet TCRdb's version contains in-frame clones alone and is incomplete. The repertoire holds fewer than 700,000 clones, roughly 96% seen once, with around 0.12% in the top ten. Naive CD8 cells were CD45RO-negative, positively selected for CCR7, excluding terminally differentiated effector memory CD45RA+ cells. V gene TRBV4-1 combines with J gene TRBJ1-1; D is unresolved. The sequencing input was naive CD8+ T cells sorted from blood. The receptor was isolated from a woman aged 25 to 45 in good health. CDR3 in DNA: TGCGCCAGCAGCCAGGGTAAATTGGGTTTCACGAACACTGAAGCTTTCTTT. This translates into CASSQGKLGFTNTEAFF.